This T cell receptor beta chain was captured by sequencing in a study of blood T cell repertoires in COVID-19. The wider study: From the United States, Italy and Spain came samples of acute and convalescent COVID-19.

The CDR3 has 14 residues. Germline V CDR1 and CDR2: LNHDA, SQIVND (reference sequence). The V gene lost 3 bases and the J gene lost 0 bases, with 8 bases spanning the gap. All enrollees were roughly 18 to 95 years old and from 20 to 25 US areas. Two consecutive negative NP/OP PCR tests, clearance, or resolved symptoms defined Cohort 3 recovery. Produced via immunoSEQ multiplex PCR; TCRdb's table is partial and in-frame only. Altogether 360,000 or so clones are present, 75% to 90% being singletons, with the ten largest covering about 4.9%. The J gene is TRBJ1-1, the V gene TRBV19; TRBD1 is a possible D gene (5 bases). The sequencing sample was made of PBMCs or T cells enriched from blood (not recorded which). The receptor comes from a woman aged 50 to 60 who had recovered from COVID-19. The CDR3 loop reads CASSMKGMNTEAFF. In DNA form, the CDR3 reads TGTGCCAGTAGTATGAAGGGGATGAACACTGAAGCTTTCTTT.